The 23 T cell receptor beta chains below were found in one sample sequenced in a study of T cell responses to AZD1222 COVID-19 vaccine. Sequencing was performed with immunoSEQ multiplex PCR; in TCRdb, only in-frame clones are kept and a portion is missing. The sample holds roughly 190,000 clones, approximately 93% seen once. The sample in question was peripheral blood, obtained on day 0 of AZD1222 vaccination. The source is an adult in good health.

This chain uses TRBV14 with TRBJ1-6, with 7 bases identical to TRBD1. In germline, CDR1 is SGHDN, CDR2 FVKESK. The length of the CDR3 is 15 residues. V was clipped by 1 base and J by 8 bases; unmatched bases: 5. Here the CDR3 reads CASSQATGVDSPLHF. CDR3 nucleotides: TGTGCCAGCAGCCAAGCCACAGGGGTGGATTCACCCCTCCACTTT.

V is TRBV3-1 (or the pseudogene TRBV3-2) and J is TRBJ1-1; maybe TRBD1 (6 bases). Germline assignment: CDR1 LGHDT and CDR2 YNNKEL (reference sequence). The CDR3 consists of 15 residues. The germline V and J ends were trimmed by 1 base and 6 bases, with 15 bases remaining between them. DNA for the CDR3: TGTGCCAGCAGCCAAGGACCCATTACAGGGCCTGAAGCTTTCTTT. Its protein product is CASSQGPITGPEAFF.

This chain uses TRBV3-1 (or the pseudogene TRBV3-2) with TRBJ2-1; D possibly corresponds to TRBD2 (6 bases). The CDR3 runs 15 residues. CDR1 is LGHDT and CDR2 is YNNKEL in the germline V gene (reference sequence). V lost 6 bases to trimming and J lost 2 bases, with 14 bases between them. CDR3 sequence (DNA): TGTGCCAGCAGTTCCAGCGGGTTAACCTACAATGAGCAGTTCTTC. Protein product: CASSSSGLTYNEQFF.

The chain links TRBV7-2 to TRBJ1-1; D perhaps matches TRBD1 (5 bases). V was cut by 6 bases and J by 0 bases, with 17 bases left in between. The CDR3 length is 16 residues. Germline CDR1 and CDR2: SGHTA and FQGNSA. The DNA for the CDR3 is TGTGCCAGCAGGCCTCCCTCAGGGCTGATGAACACTGAAGCTTTCTTT. This encodes CASRPPSGLMNTEAFF.

The rearrangement joins TRBV10-2 to TRBJ1-6; TRBD1 is a possible D gene (6 bases). Germline V gene data show CDR1 as WSHSY and CDR2 as SAAADI. With 8 bases removed from V and 10 bases from J, the gap between germline ends came to 15 bases. The CDR3 spans 13 residues. The CDR3, as DNA: TGCGCCAGCGGAGACAGGTCCGAGTCACCCCTCCACTTT. Encoded protein: CASGDRSESPLHF.

The chain is built from TRBV7-9 and TRBJ1-2; D is ambiguous. Deletions cut 5 bases from V and 7 bases from J, with 17 bases between. The CDR3 is 14 amino acids. The germline V gene encodes CDR1 SEHNR and CDR2 FQNEAQ (reference sequence). As DNA, the CDR3 is TGTGCCAGCAGCCCACGGGCCTCGGGTGGTGGCTACACCTTC. Its protein product is CASSPRASGGGYTF.

The chain combines TRBV3-1 (or the pseudogene TRBV3-2) with TRBJ1-5, with D unresolved. Germline CDR1 and CDR2: LGHDT and YNNKEL (reference sequence). V lost 10 bases and J 5 bases, leaving 15 bases between the germline ends. The CDR3 runs 13 residues. The CDR3 sequence: CATRYGFDQPQHF. As DNA, the CDR3 is TGTGCCACCAGATACGGGTTCGATCAGCCCCAGCATTTT.

This chain connects TRBV11-2 to TRBJ2-7; D is unclear. The CDR3 has 18 amino acids. The germline CDR1 and CDR2 sequences are SGHAT and FQNNGV. Deletions cut 5 bases from V and 0 bases from J, with 23 bases between. CDR3 sequence reads: CASSPIRVGSSVSYEQYF. The CDR3 DNA reads as TGTGCCAGCAGCCCAATTCGTGTGGGATCCTCGGTCTCCTACGAGCAGTACTTC.

The chain employs TRBV5-1 and TRBJ1-2; D is uncertain. The CDR3 is 14 amino acids. CDR1 and CDR2 from the germline V gene are SGHRS and YFSETQ. Deletions cut 0 bases from V and 7 bases from J, with 13 bases between. The CDR3 here is CASSLESRPGGYTF. The CDR3, as DNA: TGCGCCAGCAGCTTGGAGTCACGCCCGGGTGGCTACACCTTC.

The chain combines TRBV10-2 with TRBJ2-7, with D perhaps TRBD1 (6 bases). Trimming cost V 6 bases and J 0 bases, with 12 bases left between them. CDR1 and CDR2 from the germline V gene are WSHSY and SAAADI. The CDR3 runs 14 residues. CDR3 sequence: CASRLTGNSYEQYF. CDR3 nucleotide sequence: TGCGCCAGCAGACTAACAGGGAACTCCTACGAGCAGTACTTC.

This clone was picked up one time. The rearrangement uses TRBV7-9 and TRBJ1-1, with D perhaps TRBD1 (6 bases). The CDR3 is made up of 14 amino acids. Germline loops: CDR1 SEHNR, CDR2 FQNEAQ (reference sequence). V was cut by 5 bases and J by 0 bases, with 10 bases left in between. Here the CDR3 DNA reads TGTGCCAGCAGCCGAGGGGGACTGAACACTGAAGCTTTCTTT. Protein product: CASSRGGLNTEAFF.

The chain uses TRBV7-9 and TRBJ1-2; unclear D gene. Germline V CDR1 and CDR2: SEHNR, FQNEAQ (reference sequence). CDR3 length equals 14 residues. V was pared by 5 bases and J by 7 bases, with 17 bases between. CDR3 in amino acids: CASSQVAGGGGYTF. CDR3 bases: TGTGCCAGCAGCCAGGTGGCAGGCGGCGGTGGCTACACCTTC.

This sequence joins TRBV30 and TRBJ1-5; 7 bases agree with TRBD1. Germline CDR1 is GTSNPN and CDR2 is SVGIG (reference sequence). J gave up 2 bases and V 5 bases, and 9 bases lay outside the gene matches. The CDR3 extends over 15 amino acids. In DNA, the CDR3 is TGTGCCTGGGCCCTCGGGCAGGGGGGCAATCAGCCCCAGCATTTT. It yields the protein CAWALGQGGNQPQHF.

The chain uses TRBV7-8 and TRBJ1-5, with TRBD1 matching 8 bases. CDR1 is SGHVS, CDR2 FQNEAQ, per germline. This CDR3 is 14 amino acids long. The V and J ends lost 6 bases and 6 bases, in that order; junction bases with no gene match: 7. The DNA for the CDR3 is TGTGCCAGCAGGGTGTCAGGGGGCGGTCAGCCCCAGCATTTT. This gives the protein CASRVSGGGQPQHF.

This clone has a single count. This chain links TRBV10-2 with TRBJ1-5; D may be TRBD1 (5 bases). Germline lookup yields CDR1 WSHSY and CDR2 SAAADI. The CDR3 covers 15 residues. With 0 bases removed from V and 3 bases from J, the gap between germline ends came to 9 bases. DNA of the CDR3: TGCGCCAGCAGTGAGTCGGGGCAGAACAATCAGCCCCAGCATTTT. As protein: CASSESGQNNQPQHF.

This clone was detected once. The V and J genes are TRBV11-2 and TRBJ2-3; 10 positions match TRBD2. CDR3 length: 16 amino acids. J was trimmed by 5 bases and V by 5 bases; bases with no gene match: 10. Germline assignment: CDR1 SGHAT and CDR2 FQNNGV. The CDR3 nucleotides are TGTGCCAGCAGCCTCCCAGCGGGGGGGCTTGTAGATACGCAGTATTTT. It encodes CASSLPAGGLVDTQYF.

This chain connects TRBV5-4 to TRBJ2-5; TRBD1 agrees at 10 bases. Looked up from germline, CDR1 is SGHNT and CDR2 is YYREEE (reference sequence). V lost 3 bases and J lost 5; bases outside the gene matches: 7. The CDR3 contains 15 residues. DNA for the CDR3: TGTGCCAGCAGCTCCACCAAGGGACAGGGGGAGACCCAGTACTTC. Amino acids: CASSSTKGQGETQYF.

This chain uses TRBV30 with TRBJ1-5; D unresolved. Germline V lookup: CDR1 GTSNPN, CDR2 SVGIG (reference sequence). The CDR3 is made up of 13 amino acids. V was clipped by 0 bases and J by 5 bases, with 8 bases between them. CDR3 in amino acids: CAWSVLEDQPQHF. As DNA, the CDR3 is TGTGCCTGGAGTGTGCTTGAGGATCAGCCCCAGCATTTT.

CDR3 region: CASSIGHILHF. CDR3 DNA: TGTGCCAGTAGTATAGGCCATATCCTCCACTTT. The chain combines TRBV19 with TRBJ1-6; D call uncertain. Trimming left V 1 base short and J 15 bases short, with 7 bases between. The germline V gene has CDR1 LNHDA and CDR2 SQIVND (reference sequence). The CDR3 runs to 11 residues.

This chain uses TRBV9 with TRBJ2-2, with no clear D. There are 13 residues in the CDR3. Germline V gene lookup returns CDR1 SGDLS and CDR2 YYNGEE. Trimming took 3 bases from V and 5 from J, leaving 8 bases between them. The CDR3 sequence is CASSDQKTGELFF. CDR3 sequence (DNA): TGTGCCAGCAGCGATCAAAAGACCGGGGAGCTGTTTTTT.

The rearrangement links TRBV27 to TRBJ1-2; no clear D gene. The ends were cut back, 2 bases at V and 0 bases at J, with 7 bases in the middle. This CDR3 comprises 14 residues. Germline CDR1 and CDR2: MNHEY and SMNVEV (reference sequence). CDR3 loop: CASSLGVTNYGYTF. The CDR3, as DNA: TGTGCCAGCAGTTTAGGAGTGACTAACTATGGCTACACCTTC.

The chain uses TRBV7-6 and TRBJ2-1; unclear D gene. Germline loops: CDR1 SGHVS, CDR2 FNYEAQ. The CDR3 spans 11 residues. V was shortened by 5 bases and J by 8 bases, with 7 bases between the two germline ends. The CDR3 here is CASSPDHEQFF. Here the CDR3 DNA reads TGTGCCAGCAGCCCAGACCATGAGCAGTTCTTC.

The CDR3 protein is CASSLDGGRDIQYF. The CDR3 DNA sequence: TGTGCCAGCAGCTTAGACGGGGGCAGGGACATTCAGTACTTC. The rearrangement links TRBV11-2 to TRBJ2-4; D may match TRBD1 or TRBD2 (6 bases each). The CDR3 totals 14 residues. The germline V and J ends were trimmed by 0 bases and 8 bases, with 11 bases remaining between them. Germline CDR1 reads SGHAT; CDR2 reads FQNNGV.